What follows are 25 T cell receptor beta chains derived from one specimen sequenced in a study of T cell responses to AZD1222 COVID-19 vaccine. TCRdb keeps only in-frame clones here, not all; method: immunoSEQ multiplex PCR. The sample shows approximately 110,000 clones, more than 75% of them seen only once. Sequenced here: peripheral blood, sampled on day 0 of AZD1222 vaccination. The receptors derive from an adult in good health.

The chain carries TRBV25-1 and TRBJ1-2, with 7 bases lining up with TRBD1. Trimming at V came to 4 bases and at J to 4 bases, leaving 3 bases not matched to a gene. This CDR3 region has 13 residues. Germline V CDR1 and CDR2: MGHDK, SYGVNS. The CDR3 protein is CASSVQGGYGYTF. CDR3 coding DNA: TGTGCCAGCAGTGTCCAGGGGGGCTATGGCTACACCTTC.

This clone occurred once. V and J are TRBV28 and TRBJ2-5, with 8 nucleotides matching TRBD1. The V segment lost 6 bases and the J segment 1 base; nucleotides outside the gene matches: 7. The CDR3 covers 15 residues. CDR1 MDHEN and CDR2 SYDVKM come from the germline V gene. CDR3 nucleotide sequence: TGTGCCAGCAGCGGGACAGGCACCCCCCAAGAGACCCAGTACTTC. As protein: CASSGTGTPQETQYF.

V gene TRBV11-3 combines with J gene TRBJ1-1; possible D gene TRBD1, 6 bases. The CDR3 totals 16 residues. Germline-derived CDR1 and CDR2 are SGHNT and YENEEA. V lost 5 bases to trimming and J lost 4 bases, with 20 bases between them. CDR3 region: CASSPSMDRPGTEAFF. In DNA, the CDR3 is TGTGCCAGCAGCCCCAGTATGGACAGACCGGGCACTGAAGCTTTCTTT.

CDR3 bases: TGTGCCAGCAGCCAGCGGGGGGGCGGTGAGCAGTTCTTC. Translation gives CASSQRGGGEQFF. This chain links TRBV3-1 (or the pseudogene TRBV3-2) with TRBJ2-1; the match to TRBD2 covers 9 bases. The CDR3 has 13 residues. V dropped 3 bases and J dropped 9; count of bases not matched to a gene: 3. CDR1 LGHDT and CDR2 YNNKEL come from the germline V gene (reference sequence).

The CDR3, as DNA: TGTGCCAGCAGCCGCCGGGCAGGGAGGCTGAACACTGAAGCTTTCTTT. Its translation is CASSRRAGRLNTEAFF. V gene TRBV5-6 combines with J gene TRBJ1-1; D is perhaps TRBD1 (5 bases). Per germline, CDR1 SGHDT and CDR2 YYEEEE. CDR3 length equals 16 residues. Trimming took off 4 bases at V and 0 bases at J, with 16 bases between the two ends.

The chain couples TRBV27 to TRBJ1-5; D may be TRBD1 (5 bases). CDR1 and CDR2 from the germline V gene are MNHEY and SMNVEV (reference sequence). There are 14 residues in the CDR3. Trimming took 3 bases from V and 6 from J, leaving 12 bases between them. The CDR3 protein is CASSLRQGGQPQHF. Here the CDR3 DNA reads TGTGCCAGCAGTTTGAGGCAGGGAGGTCAGCCCCAGCATTTT.

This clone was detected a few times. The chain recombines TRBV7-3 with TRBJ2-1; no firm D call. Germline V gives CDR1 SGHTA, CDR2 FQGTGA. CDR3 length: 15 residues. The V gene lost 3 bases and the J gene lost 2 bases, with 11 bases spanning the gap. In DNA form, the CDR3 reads TGTGCCAGCAGCTTGTTCAAAGGCGCCTACAATGAGCAGTTCTTC. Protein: CASSLFKGAYNEQFF.

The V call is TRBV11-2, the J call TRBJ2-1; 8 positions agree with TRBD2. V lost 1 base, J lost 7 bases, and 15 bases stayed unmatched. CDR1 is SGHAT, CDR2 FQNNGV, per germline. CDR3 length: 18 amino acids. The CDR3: CASSLVSRVRASGNEQFF. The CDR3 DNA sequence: TGTGCCAGCAGCTTAGTATCGCGGGTTAGGGCTAGCGGGAATGAGCAGTTCTTC.

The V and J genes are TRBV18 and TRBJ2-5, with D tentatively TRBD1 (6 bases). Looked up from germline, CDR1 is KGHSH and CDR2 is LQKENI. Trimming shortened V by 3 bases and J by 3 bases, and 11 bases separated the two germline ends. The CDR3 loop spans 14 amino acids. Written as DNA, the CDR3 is TGTGCCAGCTCACCCGAACACAGGGAAGAGACCCAGTACTTC. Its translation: CASSPEHREETQYF.

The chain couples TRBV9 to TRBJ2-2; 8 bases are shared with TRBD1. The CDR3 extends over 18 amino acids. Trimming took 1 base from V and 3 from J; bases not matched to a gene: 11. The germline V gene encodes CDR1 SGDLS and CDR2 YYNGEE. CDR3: CASSVPSGGQVDTGELFF. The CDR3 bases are TGTGCCAGCAGCGTACCAAGTGGGGGACAGGTCGACACCGGGGAGCTGTTTTTT. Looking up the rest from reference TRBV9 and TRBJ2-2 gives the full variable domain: DSGVTQTPKHLITATGQRVTLRCSPRSGDLSVYWYQQSLDQGLQFLIQYYNGEERAKGNILERFSAQQFPDLHSELNLSSLELGDSALYFCASSVPSGGQVDTGELFFGEGSRLTVL.

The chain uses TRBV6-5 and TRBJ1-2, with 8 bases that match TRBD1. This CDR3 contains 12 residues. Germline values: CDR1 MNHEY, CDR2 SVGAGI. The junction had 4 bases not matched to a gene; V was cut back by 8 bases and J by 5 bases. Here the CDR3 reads CASGQGAYGYTF. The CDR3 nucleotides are TGTGCCAGCGGGCAGGGGGCGTATGGCTACACCTTC.

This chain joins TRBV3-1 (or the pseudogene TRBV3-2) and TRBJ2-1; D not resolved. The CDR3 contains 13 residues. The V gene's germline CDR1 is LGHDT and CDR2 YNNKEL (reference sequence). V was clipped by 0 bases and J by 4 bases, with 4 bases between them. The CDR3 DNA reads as TGTGCCAGCAGCCAAGAGAGATACAATGAGCAGTTCTTC. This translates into CASSQERYNEQFF.

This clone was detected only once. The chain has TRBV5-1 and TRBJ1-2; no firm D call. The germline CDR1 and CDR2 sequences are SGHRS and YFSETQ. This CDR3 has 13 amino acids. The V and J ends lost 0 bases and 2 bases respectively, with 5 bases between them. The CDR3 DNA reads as TGCGCCAGCAGCTTGGCCCCCAACTATGGCTACACCTTC. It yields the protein CASSLAPNYGYTF.

The CDR3 loop is CASLAPGPYEQYF. The CDR3 nucleotides are TGTGCCAGCCTAGCTCCGGGCCCGTACGAGCAGTACTTC. V and J are TRBV2 and TRBJ2-7; D might be TRBD2 (5 bases). The CDR3 has 13 residues. The V end was cut by 8 bases, the J end by 4 bases, with 15 bases between. Germline CDR1 and CDR2: SNHLY and FYNNEI.

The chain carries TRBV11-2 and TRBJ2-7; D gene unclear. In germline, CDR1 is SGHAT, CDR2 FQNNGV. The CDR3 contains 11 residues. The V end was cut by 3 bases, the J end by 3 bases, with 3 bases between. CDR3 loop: CASSLIYEQYF. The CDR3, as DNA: TGTGCCAGCAGCTTGATCTACGAGCAGTACTTC.

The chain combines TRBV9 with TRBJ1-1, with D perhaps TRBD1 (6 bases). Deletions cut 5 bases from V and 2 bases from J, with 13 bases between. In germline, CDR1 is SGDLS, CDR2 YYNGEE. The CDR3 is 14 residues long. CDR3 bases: TGTGCCAGCAGTAAAAAACAGGGCAACACTGAAGCTTTCTTT. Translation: CASSKKQGNTEAFF. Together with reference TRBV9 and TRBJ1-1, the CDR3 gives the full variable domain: DSGVTQTPKHLITATGQRVTLRCSPRSGDLSVYWYQQSLDQGLQFLIQYYNGEERAKGNILERFSAQQFPDLHSELNLSSLELGDSALYFCASSKKQGNTEAFFGQGTRLTVV.

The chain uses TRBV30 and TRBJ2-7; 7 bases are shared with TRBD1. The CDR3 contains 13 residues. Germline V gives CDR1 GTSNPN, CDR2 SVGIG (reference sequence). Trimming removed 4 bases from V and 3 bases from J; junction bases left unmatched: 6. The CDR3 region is CAWNPGQLYEQYF. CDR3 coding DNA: TGTGCCTGGAACCCGGGACAGCTCTACGAGCAGTACTTC.

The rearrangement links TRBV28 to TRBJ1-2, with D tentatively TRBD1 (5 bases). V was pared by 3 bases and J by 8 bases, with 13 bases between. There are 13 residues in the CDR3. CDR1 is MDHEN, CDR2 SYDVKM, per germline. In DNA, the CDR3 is TGTGCCAGCAGTTTGTATCGGGGGGGAGGCTACACCTTC. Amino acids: CASSLYRGGGYTF.

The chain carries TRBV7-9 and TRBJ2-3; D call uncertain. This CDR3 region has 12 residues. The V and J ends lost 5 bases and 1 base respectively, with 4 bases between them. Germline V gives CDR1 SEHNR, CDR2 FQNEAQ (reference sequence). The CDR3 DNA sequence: TGTGCCAGCAGCGGCGGCACAGATACGCAGTATTTT. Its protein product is CASSGGTDTQYF.

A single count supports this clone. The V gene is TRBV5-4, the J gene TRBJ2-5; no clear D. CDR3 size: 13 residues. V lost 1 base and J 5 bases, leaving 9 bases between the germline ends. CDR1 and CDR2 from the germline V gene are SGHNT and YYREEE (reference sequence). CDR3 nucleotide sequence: TGTGCCAGCAGCTTGATGGGCCGGGAGACCCAGTACTTC. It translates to CASSLMGRETQYF.

The CDR3 spells CASSPPNRQSGIYGYTF. CDR3 bases: TGTGCCAGCAGCCCACCAAATAGGCAGTCAGGGATCTATGGCTACACCTTC. The V gene is TRBV7-2, the J gene TRBJ1-2; perhaps TRBD1 as D (5 bases). The CDR3 loop spans 17 amino acids. Germline assignment: CDR1 SGHTA and CDR2 FQGNSA. V was clipped by 5 bases and J by 4 bases, with 23 bases between them.

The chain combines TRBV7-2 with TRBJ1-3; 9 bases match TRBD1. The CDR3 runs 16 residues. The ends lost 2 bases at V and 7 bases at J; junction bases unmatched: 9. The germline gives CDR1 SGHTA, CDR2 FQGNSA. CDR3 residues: CASSLPGQGRMNTIYF. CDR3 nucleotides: TGTGCCAGCAGCTTACCAGGACAGGGGAGGATGAACACCATATATTTT.

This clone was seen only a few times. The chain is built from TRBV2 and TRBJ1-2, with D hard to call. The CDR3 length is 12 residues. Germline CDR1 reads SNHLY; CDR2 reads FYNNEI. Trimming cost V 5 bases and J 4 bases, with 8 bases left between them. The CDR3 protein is CASSHSPYGYTF. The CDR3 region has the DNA TGTGCCAGCAGTCACAGCCCCTATGGCTACACCTTC.

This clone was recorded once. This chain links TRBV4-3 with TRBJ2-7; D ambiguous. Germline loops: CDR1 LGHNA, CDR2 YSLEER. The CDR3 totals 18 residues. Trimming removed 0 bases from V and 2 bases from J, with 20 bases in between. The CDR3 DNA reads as TGCGCCAGCAGCCAAGATCTCGGGTCGGCAGGAGCTCCCTACGAGCAGTACTTC. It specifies CASSQDLGSAGAPYEQYF.

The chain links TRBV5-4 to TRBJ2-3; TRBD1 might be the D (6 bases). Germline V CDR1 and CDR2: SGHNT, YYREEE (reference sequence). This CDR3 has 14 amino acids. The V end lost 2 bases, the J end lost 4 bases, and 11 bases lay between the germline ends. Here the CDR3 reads CASSLEQGADTQYF. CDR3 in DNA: TGTGCCAGCAGCTTAGAACAGGGCGCAGATACGCAGTATTTT.